This T cell receptor (beta chain) is drawn from a study of early T cells in non-severe SARS-CoV-2 infection. Study background: Bulk RNA taken from unsorted whole blood was sequenced, leaving chains unpaired.

This clonotype was counted at least ten times. Separate cDNA molecules each had unique molecular identifiers attached to them. TCRdb itself ran the 5' RACE reads through MiXCR, one entry per CDR3 protein. This sample has tens of thousands of distinct CDR3 sequences, with about 5% found just once. Sample: whole blood. This sequence originates from an adult who was a healthcare worker with PCR-confirmed SARS-CoV-2 infection or an uninfected control (not recorded which).

The CDR3 is CASSVSAGGTDTQYF. The DNA of the CDR3 is TGTGCCAGCAGCGTAAGCGCGGGGGGCACAGATACGCAGTATTTT. The chain links TRBV9 to TRBJ2-3; 7 bases align to TRBD2. The CDR3 loop spans 15 amino acids. The trim removed 1 base at V and 1 base at J, leaving 3 bases unmatched. Per germline, CDR1 SGDLS and CDR2 YYNGEE. Together with reference TRBV9 and TRBJ2-3, the CDR3 gives the full variable domain: DSGVTQTPKHLITATGQRVTLRCSPRSGDLSVYWYQQSLDQGLQFLIQYYNGEERAKGNILERFSAQQFPDLHSELNLSSLELGDSALYFCASSVSAGGTDTQYFGPGTRLTVL.